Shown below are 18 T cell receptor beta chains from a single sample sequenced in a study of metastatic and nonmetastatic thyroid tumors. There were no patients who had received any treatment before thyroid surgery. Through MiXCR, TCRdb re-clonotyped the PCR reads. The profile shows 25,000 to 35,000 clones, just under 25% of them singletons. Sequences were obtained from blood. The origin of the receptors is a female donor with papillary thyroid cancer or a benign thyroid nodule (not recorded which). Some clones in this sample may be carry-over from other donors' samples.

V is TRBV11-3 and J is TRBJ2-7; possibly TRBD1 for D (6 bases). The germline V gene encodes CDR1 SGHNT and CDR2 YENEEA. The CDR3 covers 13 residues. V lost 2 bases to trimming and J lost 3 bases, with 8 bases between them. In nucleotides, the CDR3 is TGTGCCAGCAGCTTAAACAGGGACTACGAGCAGTACTTC. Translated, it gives CASSLNRDYEQYF. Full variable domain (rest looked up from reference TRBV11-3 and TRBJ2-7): EAGVVQSPRYKIIEKKQPVAFWCNPISGHNTLYWYLQNLGQGPELLIRYENEEAVDDSQLPKDRFSAERLKGVDSTLKIQPAELGDSAVYLCASSLNRDYEQYFGPGTRLTVT.

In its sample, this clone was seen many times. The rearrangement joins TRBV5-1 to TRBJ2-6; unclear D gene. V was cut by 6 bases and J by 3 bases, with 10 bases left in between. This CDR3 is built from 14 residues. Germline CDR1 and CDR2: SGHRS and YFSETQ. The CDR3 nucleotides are TGCGCCAGCACCACCCAGTTTGGGGCCAACGTCCTGACTTTC. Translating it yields CASTTQFGANVLTF.

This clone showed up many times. CDR3 DNA: TGTGCCAGCAGCTTAGTATCAAGCGGGGGCAATGAGCAGTTCTTC. This translates into CASSLVSSGGNEQFF. The V gene is TRBV7-9, the J gene TRBJ2-1; 8 nucleotides line up with TRBD2. CDR3 length: 15 amino acids. J was trimmed by 6 bases and V by 1 base; bases with no gene match: 5. In germline, CDR1 is SEHNR, CDR2 FQNEAQ (reference sequence).

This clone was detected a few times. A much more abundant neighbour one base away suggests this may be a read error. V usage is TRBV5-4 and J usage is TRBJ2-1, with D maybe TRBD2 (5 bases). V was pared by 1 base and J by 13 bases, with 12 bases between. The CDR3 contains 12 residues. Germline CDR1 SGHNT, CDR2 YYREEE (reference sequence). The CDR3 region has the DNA TGTGCCAGCAGCTTGATTGGGAGTGATCAGTTCTTC. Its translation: CASSLIGSDQFF.

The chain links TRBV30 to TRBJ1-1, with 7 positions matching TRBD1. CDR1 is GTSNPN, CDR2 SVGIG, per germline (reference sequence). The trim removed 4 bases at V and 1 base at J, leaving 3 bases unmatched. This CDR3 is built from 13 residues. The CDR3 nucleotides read TGTGCCTGGAAGACAGGGACGAACACTGAAGCTTTCTTT. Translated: CAWKTGTNTEAFF.

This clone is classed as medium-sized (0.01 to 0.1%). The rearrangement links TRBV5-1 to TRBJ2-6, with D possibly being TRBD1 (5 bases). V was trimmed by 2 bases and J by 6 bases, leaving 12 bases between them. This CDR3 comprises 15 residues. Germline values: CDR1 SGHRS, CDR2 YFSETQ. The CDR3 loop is CASSLGAPEANVLTF. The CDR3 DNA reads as TGCGCCAGCAGCTTAGGGGCCCCAGAGGCCAACGTCCTGACTTTC.

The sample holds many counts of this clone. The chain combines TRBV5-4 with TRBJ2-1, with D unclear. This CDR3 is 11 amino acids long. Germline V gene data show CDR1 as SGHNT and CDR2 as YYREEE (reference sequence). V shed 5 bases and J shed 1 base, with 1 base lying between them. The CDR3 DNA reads TGTGCCAGCAGTTCCTACAATGAGCAGTTCTTC. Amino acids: CASSSYNEQFF. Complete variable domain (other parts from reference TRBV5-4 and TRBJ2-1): ETGVTQSPTHLIKTRGQQVTLRCSSQSGHNTVSWYQQALGQGPQFIFQYYREEENGRGNFPPRFSGLQFPNYSSELNVNALELDDSALYLCASSSYNEQFFGPGTRLTVL.

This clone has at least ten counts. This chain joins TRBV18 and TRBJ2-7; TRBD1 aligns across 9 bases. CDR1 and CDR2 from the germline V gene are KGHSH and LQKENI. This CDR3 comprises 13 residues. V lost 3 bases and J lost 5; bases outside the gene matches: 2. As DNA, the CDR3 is TGTGCCAGCTCACCCCGGACAGGGGACGAGCAGTACTTC. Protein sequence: CASSPRTGDEQYF.

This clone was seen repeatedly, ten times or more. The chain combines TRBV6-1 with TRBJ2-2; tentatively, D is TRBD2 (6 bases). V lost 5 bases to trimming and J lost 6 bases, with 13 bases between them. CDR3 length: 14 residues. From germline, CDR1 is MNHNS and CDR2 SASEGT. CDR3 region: CASSPEAGSGELFF. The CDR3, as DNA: TGTGCCAGCAGTCCCGAGGCGGGATCCGGGGAGCTGTTTTTT.

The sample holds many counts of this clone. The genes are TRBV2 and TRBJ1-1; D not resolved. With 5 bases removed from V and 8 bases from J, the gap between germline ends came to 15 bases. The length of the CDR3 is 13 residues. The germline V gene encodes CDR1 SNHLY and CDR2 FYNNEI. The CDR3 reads CASSQTERLEAFF. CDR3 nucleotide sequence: TGTGCCAGCAGTCAGACCGAGCGCCTCGAAGCTTTCTTT. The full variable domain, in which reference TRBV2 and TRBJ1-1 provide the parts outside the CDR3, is EPEVTQTPSHQVTQMGQEVILRCVPISNHLYFYWYRQILGQKVEFLVSFYNNEISEKSEIFDDQFSVERPDGSNFTLKIRSTKLEDSAMYFCASSQTERLEAFFGQGTRLTVV.

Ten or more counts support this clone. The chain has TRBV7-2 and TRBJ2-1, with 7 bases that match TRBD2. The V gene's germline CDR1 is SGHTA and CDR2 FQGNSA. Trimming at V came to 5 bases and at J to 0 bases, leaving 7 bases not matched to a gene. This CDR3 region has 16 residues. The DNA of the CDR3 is TGTGCCAGCAGCCCTAGGGACTATAGCTCCTACAATGAGCAGTTCTTC. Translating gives CASSPRDYSSYNEQFF.

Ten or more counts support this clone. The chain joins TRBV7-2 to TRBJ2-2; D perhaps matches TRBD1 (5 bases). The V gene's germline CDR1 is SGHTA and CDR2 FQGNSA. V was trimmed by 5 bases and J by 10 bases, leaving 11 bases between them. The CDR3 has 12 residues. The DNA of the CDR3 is TGTGCCAGCAGCCCAGCAGGGCAGGAGCTGTTTTTT. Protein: CASSPAGQELFF.

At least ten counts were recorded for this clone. The CDR3 loop is CASSPRGSRSPDTQYF. The CDR3 DNA follows: TGCGCCAGCAGCCCACGAGGAAGCCGGAGTCCAGATACGCAGTATTTT. This chain connects TRBV4-1 to TRBJ2-3; no clear D. Trimming took 4 bases from V and 4 from J, leaving 18 bases between them. The CDR3 runs to 16 residues. Germline CDR1 MGHRA, CDR2 YSYEKL.

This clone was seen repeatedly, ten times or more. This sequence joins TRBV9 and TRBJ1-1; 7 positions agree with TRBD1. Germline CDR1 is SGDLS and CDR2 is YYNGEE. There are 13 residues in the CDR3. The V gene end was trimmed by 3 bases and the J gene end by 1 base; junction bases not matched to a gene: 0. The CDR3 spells CASSAGGNTEAFF. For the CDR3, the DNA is TGTGCCAGCAGCGCAGGGGGGAACACTGAAGCTTTCTTT.

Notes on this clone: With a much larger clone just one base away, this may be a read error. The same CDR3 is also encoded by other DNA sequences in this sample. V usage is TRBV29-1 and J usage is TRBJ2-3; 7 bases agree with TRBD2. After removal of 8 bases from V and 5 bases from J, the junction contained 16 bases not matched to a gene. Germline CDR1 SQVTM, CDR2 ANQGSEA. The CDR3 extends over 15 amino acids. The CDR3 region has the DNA TGCAGCTTTGGTGGGTGGGCGGGAGATCTAGATACGCAGTATTTT. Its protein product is CSFGGWAGDLDTQYF.

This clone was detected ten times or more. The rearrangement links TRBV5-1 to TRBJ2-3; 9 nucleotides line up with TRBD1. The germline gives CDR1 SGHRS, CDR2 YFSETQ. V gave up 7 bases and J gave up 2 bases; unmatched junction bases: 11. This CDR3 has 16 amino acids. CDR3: CASEQGATLPTDTQYF. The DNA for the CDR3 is TGCGCCAGCGAACAGGGGGCAACTCTTCCCACAGATACGCAGTATTTT.

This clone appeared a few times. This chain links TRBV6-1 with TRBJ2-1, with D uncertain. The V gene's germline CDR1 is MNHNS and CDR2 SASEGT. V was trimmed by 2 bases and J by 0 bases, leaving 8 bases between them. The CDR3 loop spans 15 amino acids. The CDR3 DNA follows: TGTGCCAGCAGTGAAACGTGGGGCTCCTACAATGAGCAGTTCTTC. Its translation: CASSETWGSYNEQFF.

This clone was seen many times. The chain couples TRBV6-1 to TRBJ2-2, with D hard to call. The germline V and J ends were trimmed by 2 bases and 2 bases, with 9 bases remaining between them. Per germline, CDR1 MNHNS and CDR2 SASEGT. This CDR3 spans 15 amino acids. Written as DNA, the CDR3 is TGTGCCAGCAGTGAAAGGGCGAGTAACACCGGGGAGCTGTTTTTT. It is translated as CASSERASNTGELFF.